This T cell receptor (beta chain) appears in the sequencing data of a study of blood T cell repertoires in COVID-19. Those enrolled, adults aged roughly 18 to 89 years, came from around 25 US areas. Assignments of participants to cohorts depended upon their own reported clinical history. The study counted Cohort 3 donors as recovered given two negative PCRs, clearance, or symptom resolution. Sequencing was performed with immunoSEQ multiplex PCR; in TCRdb, only in-frame clones are kept and a portion is missing. The data hold 180,000 or so clones, with 75% to 90% observed a single time. The CDR3 has 17 amino acids. Germline V gene data show CDR1 as LGHNT and CDR2 as FRNRAP. V was clipped by 2 bases and J by 4 bases; unmatched bases: 6.

The receptor comes from a woman aged 60-75 years who had recovered from COVID-19. Sequenced input: PBMCs or T cells enriched from blood (not recorded which). The chain joins TRBV12-5 to TRBJ2-2; 11 bases are a match to TRBD1. CDR3 residues: CASGLIYGTGGTGELFF. The CDR3 bases are TGTGCTAGTGGTTTGATTTATGGGACAGGGGGCACCGGGGAGCTGTTTTTT.